The subject of this entry is one T cell receptor (beta chain). This record comes from a study of PD-1 and CTLA-4 blockade in melanoma. The protocol was immunoSEQ multiplex PCR, while the TCRdb copy is restricted to in-frame clones and leaves out a portion. The table records almost 30,000 clones, 85% to 90% of them present only once. The sample consisted of CD8+ T cells from peripheral blood, taken before anti-PD-1 treatment. The origin of this receptor is a human donor with melanoma.

The CDR3 DNA reads TGTGCCAGCAGTGATGGGTCGGGAAGTGTGAATGAGCAGTTCTTC. This gives the protein CASSDGSGSVNEQFF. V gene TRBV6-4 combines with J gene TRBJ2-1; the D gene is possibly TRBD2 (5 bases). The ends were cut back, 3 bases at V and 7 bases at J, with 16 bases in the middle. Germline values: CDR1 MRHNA, CDR2 SNTAGT. The CDR3 is 15 amino acids.